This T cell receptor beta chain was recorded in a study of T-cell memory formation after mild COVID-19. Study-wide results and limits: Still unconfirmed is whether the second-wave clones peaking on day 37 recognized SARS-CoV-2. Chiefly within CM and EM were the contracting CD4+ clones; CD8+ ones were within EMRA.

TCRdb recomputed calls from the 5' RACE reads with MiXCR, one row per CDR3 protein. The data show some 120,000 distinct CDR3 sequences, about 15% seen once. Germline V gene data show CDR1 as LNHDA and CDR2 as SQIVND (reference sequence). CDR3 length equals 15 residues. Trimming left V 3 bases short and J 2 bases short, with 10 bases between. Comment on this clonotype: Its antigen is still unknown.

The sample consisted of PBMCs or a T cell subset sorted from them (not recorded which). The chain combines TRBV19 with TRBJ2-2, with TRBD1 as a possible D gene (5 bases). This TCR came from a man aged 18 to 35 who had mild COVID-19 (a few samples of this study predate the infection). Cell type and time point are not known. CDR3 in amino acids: CASSISGLNTGELFF. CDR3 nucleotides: TGTGCCAGTAGTATCTCAGGGCTTAACACCGGGGAGCTGTTTTTT.